This is a list of T cell receptor beta chains from one sample in a study of T cell responses to AZD1222 COVID-19 vaccine. Profiling relied on immunoSEQ multiplex PCR, and the TCRdb table lists in-frame clones only, not all of them. The repertoire consists of about 92,000 clones, with roughly 88% occurring once and the leading ten covering about 20%. This sample comprised peripheral blood, obtained on day 0 of AZD1222 vaccination. All receptors come from an adult in good health. The CDR3 runs from the conserved cysteine through the conserved F or W. D genes are given only for firm matches. A row's size may be missing; if present it is once, few, many or a size class.

abundance: NA
v_gene: TRBV12-3/TRBV12-4
j_gene: TRBJ1-1
d_gene: NA
CDR3aa: CASSFSRGTEAFF
CDR3nt: TGTGCCAGCAGTTTTTCGAGGGGGACTGAAGCTTTCTTT

abundance: few
v_gene: TRBV5-4
j_gene: TRBJ2-7
d_gene: TRBD1
CDR3aa: CASSPDRGRNEQYF
CDR3nt: TGTGCCAGCAGCCCGGACAGGGGGCGAAACGAGCAGTACTTC

abundance: few
v_gene: TRBV2
j_gene: TRBJ2-7
d_gene: NA
CDR3aa: CASMRGYEQYF
CDR3nt: TGTGCCAGCATGAGGGGTTACGAGCAGTACTTC

abundance: NA
v_gene: TRBV28
j_gene: TRBJ1-5
d_gene: NA
CDR3aa: CASSFNMVNQPQHF
CDR3nt: TGTGCCAGCAGTTTCAACATGGTAAATCAGCCCCAGCATTTT

abundance: once
v_gene: TRBV10-3
j_gene: TRBJ1-6
d_gene: TRBD1
CDR3aa: CAINDRGSPLHF
CDR3nt: TGTGCCATCAATGACAGGGGATCCCCCCTCCACTTT

abundance: NA
v_gene: TRBV6-5
j_gene: TRBJ1-5
d_gene: TRBD1
CDR3aa: CASRPTGASNQPQHF
CDR3nt: TGTGCCAGCAGGCCGACAGGGGCTAGCAATCAGCCCCAGCATTTT

abundance: NA
v_gene: TRBV3-1/TRBV3-2
j_gene: TRBJ1-3
d_gene: NA
CDR3aa: CASSQGTDLRSGNTIYF
CDR3nt: TGTGCCAGCAGCCAGGGGACTGATCTCCGCTCTGGAAACACCATATATTTT

abundance: NA
v_gene: TRBV7-3
j_gene: TRBJ2-2
d_gene: NA
CDR3aa: CASSSTGTGELFF
CDR3nt: TGTGCCAGCAGCTCAACCGGGACCGGGGAGCTGTTTTTT

abundance: NA
v_gene: TRBV2
j_gene: TRBJ1-3
d_gene: NA
CDR3aa: CASTFLDGGNTIYF
CDR3nt: TGTGCCAGCACCTTCTTGGACGGAGGAAACACCATATATTTT

abundance: NA
v_gene: TRBV18
j_gene: TRBJ2-3
d_gene: TRBD2
CDR3aa: CASSPPLLAGAISAGTQYF
CDR3nt: TGTGCCAGCTCACCACCCTTACTAGCGGGGGCTATTAGCGCTGGTACGCAGTATTTT

abundance: NA
v_gene: TRBV7-2
j_gene: TRBJ1-6
d_gene: NA
CDR3aa: CASSVQGDNSPLHF
CDR3nt: TGTGCCAGCAGCGTGCAGGGAGATAATTCACCCCTCCACTTT

abundance: NA
v_gene: TRBV29-1
j_gene: TRBJ2-7
d_gene: NA
CDR3aa: CSVVGLGAVYEQYF
CDR3nt: TGCAGCGTTGTAGGGCTTGGCGCAGTGTACGAGCAGTACTTC

abundance: NA
v_gene: TRBV7-2
j_gene: TRBJ1-1
d_gene: NA
CDR3aa: CASSLGGHRNTEAFF
CDR3nt: TGTGCCAGCAGCTTAGGGGGCCACCGGAACACTGAAGCTTTCTTT

abundance: once
v_gene: TRBV6-5
j_gene: TRBJ2-7
d_gene: TRBD1
CDR3aa: CASEPGQGYEQYF
CDR3nt: TGTGCCAGTGAGCCGGGACAGGGCTACGAGCAGTACTTC

abundance: NA
v_gene: TRBV5-6
j_gene: TRBJ2-7
d_gene: NA
CDR3aa: CASSLQLYEQYF
CDR3nt: TGTGCCAGCAGCTTACAATTGTACGAGCAGTACTTC

abundance: NA
v_gene: TRBV6-5
j_gene: TRBJ2-5
d_gene: NA
CDR3aa: CASSYEGETQYF
CDR3nt: TGTGCCAGCAGTTACGAGGGGGAGACCCAGTACTTC

abundance: NA
v_gene: TRBV7-3
j_gene: TRBJ2-1
d_gene: NA
CDR3aa: CASSFGRLQEQFF
CDR3nt: TGTGCCAGCAGCTTCGGGCGGCTCCAGGAGCAGTTCTTC

abundance: NA
v_gene: TRBV3-1/TRBV3-2
j_gene: TRBJ2-2
d_gene: TRBD1
CDR3aa: CASSQDLGRGSVTGELFF
CDR3nt: TGTGCCAGCAGCCAAGATTTGGGCAGGGGGAGTGTCACCGGGGAGCTGTTTTTT

abundance: few
v_gene: TRBV3-1/TRBV3-2
j_gene: TRBJ2-7
d_gene: TRBD2
CDR3aa: CASSQDLASPSRGTSYEQYF
CDR3nt: TGTGCCAGCAGCCAAGATCTTGCGTCGCCGTCGCGGGGGACCTCCTACGAGCAGTACTTC

abundance: NA
v_gene: TRBV4-1
j_gene: TRBJ2-7
d_gene: NA
CDR3aa: CASSQESAGRGYEQYF
CDR3nt: TGCGCCAGCAGCCAAGAATCGGCGGGAAGAGGCTACGAGCAGTACTTC

abundance: NA
v_gene: TRBV5-1
j_gene: TRBJ2-6
d_gene: NA
CDR3aa: CASSFSLSGANVLTF
CDR3nt: TGCGCCAGCAGCTTCAGCCTCTCTGGGGCCAACGTCCTGACTTTC

abundance: NA
v_gene: TRBV7-9
j_gene: TRBJ2-7
d_gene: NA
CDR3aa: CASSLALGERDEQYF
CDR3nt: TGTGCCAGCAGCTTAGCCTTGGGGGAACGGGACGAGCAGTACTTC

abundance: NA
v_gene: TRBV6-5
j_gene: TRBJ1-3
d_gene: TRBD1
CDR3aa: CASSYSGTVSGNTIYF
CDR3nt: TGTGCCAGCAGTTACTCGGGGACAGTATCTGGAAACACCATATATTTT

abundance: few
v_gene: TRBV3-1/TRBV3-2
j_gene: TRBJ1-4
d_gene: NA
CDR3aa: CASSQVLATNEKLFF
CDR3nt: TGTGCCAGCAGCCAAGTTCTTGCAACTAATGAAAAACTGTTTTTT

abundance: NA
v_gene: TRBV10-3
j_gene: TRBJ1-2
d_gene: NA
CDR3aa: CAIRMRQAANYGYTF
CDR3nt: TGTGCCATCAGGATGAGACAGGCAGCTAACTATGGCTACACCTTC

abundance: NA
v_gene: TRBV5-6
j_gene: TRBJ2-7
d_gene: NA
CDR3aa: CASRLSSYEQYF
CDR3nt: TGTGCCAGCAGGTTAAGCTCCTACGAGCAGTACTTC

abundance: NA
v_gene: TRBV4-1
j_gene: TRBJ1-5
d_gene: NA
CDR3aa: CASSQVQEGPQHF
CDR3nt: TGCGCCAGCAGCCAAGTGCAGGAGGGGCCCCAGCATTTT

abundance: NA
v_gene: TRBV9
j_gene: TRBJ2-5
d_gene: NA
CDR3aa: CASSGAPGGGRGETQYF
CDR3nt: TGTGCCAGCAGCGGAGCCCCTGGGGGGGGCCGGGGAGAGACCCAGTACTTC

abundance: NA
v_gene: TRBV6-2/TRBV6-3
j_gene: TRBJ1-6
d_gene: NA
CDR3aa: CASSYVGANSPLHF
CDR3nt: TGTGCCAGCAGTTACGTTGGGGCCAATTCACCCCTCCACTTT

abundance: NA
v_gene: TRBV7-3
j_gene: TRBJ2-5
d_gene: NA
CDR3aa: CASSLVGGETQYF
CDR3nt: TGTGCCAGCAGCTTGGTAGGGGGGGAGACCCAGTACTTC

abundance: NA
v_gene: TRBV6-5
j_gene: TRBJ2-7
d_gene: TRBD1
CDR3aa: CASTKTGGAYEQYF
CDR3nt: TGTGCCAGCACCAAGACAGGGGGGGCCTACGAGCAGTACTTC

abundance: NA
v_gene: TRBV12-5
j_gene: TRBJ2-1
d_gene: NA
CDR3aa: CASGLGEGGSYNEQFF
CDR3nt: TGTGCTAGTGGTTTGGGAGAAGGGGGCTCCTACAATGAGCAGTTCTTC

abundance: NA
v_gene: TRBV12-3/TRBV12-4
j_gene: TRBJ2-7
d_gene: TRBD2
CDR3aa: CASVASGGQYF
CDR3nt: TGTGCCAGCGTCGCTAGCGGCGGGCAGTACTTC

abundance: NA
v_gene: TRBV5-4
j_gene: TRBJ1-2
d_gene: NA
CDR3aa: CASSRGTSNYGYTF
CDR3nt: TGTGCCAGCAGCCGAGGGACGTCTAACTATGGCTACACCTTC

abundance: once
v_gene: TRBV3-1/TRBV3-2
j_gene: TRBJ2-7
d_gene: TRBD1
CDR3aa: CASSPAQGRPLYEQYF
CDR3nt: TGTGCCAGCAGCCCCGCACAGGGGCGTCCCTTATACGAGCAGTACTTC

abundance: NA
v_gene: TRBV6-5
j_gene: TRBJ1-5
d_gene: NA
CDR3aa: CASSYRVNSNQPQHF
CDR3nt: TGTGCCAGCAGTTACAGGGTCAATAGCAATCAGCCCCAGCATTTT

abundance: NA
v_gene: TRBV14
j_gene: TRBJ1-2
d_gene: NA
CDR3aa: CASSHLRGANYGYTF
CDR3nt: TGTGCCAGCAGCCATTTGAGGGGAGCTAACTATGGCTACACCTTC